Listed below are T cell receptor beta chains from one sample, sequenced in a study of post-analysis software for immune sequencing data. MiXCR, applied by TCRdb to the PCR reads, yields one record per CDR3 protein. Here the sample spans a few hundred thousand distinct CDR3 sequences, roughly 34% being singletons. Sequenced material: blood. The source of these receptors is a girl aged 2-17 years with multiple sclerosis. Each CDR3 is given with its conserved first and last residue. The order of the fields is clone size, J gene, V gene, D gene, CDR3 DNA, CDR3 protein. The D gene is left open where the match is weak. Only part of the rows carry a size: once, few, many, or a class if the clone is expanded.

NA	TRBJ2-7	TRBV20-1	TRBD1	TGCAGTGCTAGTGACAGGGTTGTCGAGCAGTACTTC	CSASDRVVEQYF
NA	TRBJ2-5	TRBV3-1	NA	TGTGCCAGCAGCCAAGGCTTGGCACGGGGATTACAAGAGACCCAGTACTTC	CASSQGLARGLQETQYF
NA	TRBJ2-1	TRBV5-1	TRBD2	TGCGCCAGCAGCTTGGCCAGGACTAGATTAGGGGATGAGCAGTTCTTC	CASSLARTRLGDEQFF
once	TRBJ2-1	TRBV3-1	TRBD2	TGTGCCAGCAGCCTCGGATCGACTAGCGGGGGGTACAATGAGCAGTTCTTC	CASSLGSTSGGYNEQFF
once	TRBJ1-5	TRBV4-1	NA	TGCGCCAGCAGCCAAGAATCTCCCAGCTTCAATCAGCCCCAGCATTTT	CASSQESPSFNQPQHF
few	TRBJ2-1	TRBV9	NA	TGTGCCAGCAGCGTAGAGTTACTAGCCCCGAAGGAGCAGTTCTTC	CASSVELLAPKEQFF
NA	TRBJ1-1	TRBV6-6	NA	TGTGCCAGCAGTTACTCGGGGCCCAACCGAGCTTTCTTT	CASSYSGPNRAFF
few	TRBJ2-1	TRBV5-1	TRBD2	TGCGCCAGCAGCCCCACTAGCGGGGGATGGATTGAGCAGTTCTTC	CASSPTSGGWIEQFF
NA	TRBJ1-2	TRBV15	NA	TGTGCCACCAGCAGAGATTTGGCCGGGAGGGAGGACTATGGCTACACCTTC	CATSRDLAGREDYGYTF
few	TRBJ1-2	TRBV7-3	NA	TGTGCCAGCAGCAACTCACAGGGAAATGGCTACACCTTC	CASSNSQGNGYTF
NA	TRBJ2-1	TRBV12-3/TRBV12-4	NA	TGTGCCAGCAGTCCAATGGATGAGCAGTTCTTC	CASSPMDEQFF
NA	TRBJ2-4	TRBV7-9	NA	TGTGCCAGCAGCTTCGTTCCCGGAGCCAAAAACATTCAGTACTTC	CASSFVPGAKNIQYF
NA	TRBJ1-2	TRBV3-1	NA	TGTGCCAGCAGCCAAGAAAGTATGACAGGTACAAACTATGGCTACACCTTC	CASSQESMTGTNYGYTF
NA	TRBJ1-3	TRBV10-3	NA	TGTGCCATCAGTGGGGCCTCTGGAAACACCATATATTTT	CAISGASGNTIYF
few	TRBJ2-5	TRBV3-1	NA	TGTGCCAGCAGCCAAGACCCCTTGAGAGCGGACCAAGAGACCCAGTACTTC	CASSQDPLRADQETQYF
few	TRBJ2-2	TRBV21-1	NA	TGTGCCAGCAGCATCCCCGAGGTAGCAGGCACCAGGGCGGAGCTGTTTTTT	CASSIPEVAGTRAELFF
NA	TRBJ1-1	TRBV9	NA	TGTGCCAGCAGCGTAGCTATGAACACTGAAGCTTTCTTT	CASSVAMNTEAFF
NA	TRBJ2-5	TRBV29-1	NA	TGCAGTGTAAGAGCGGGGGGGACAGGGGCCAATGAGCAGTACTTC	CSVRAGGTGANEQYF
many	TRBJ2-3	TRBV15	TRBD2	TGTGCCACCAGCAGAGAGAGAGCGGGGTTCGCAGTTTCTACGCAGTATTTT	CATSRERAGFAVSTQYF
few	TRBJ2-1	TRBV9	NA	TGTGCCAGCAGCGTAGATCCCAATGAGCAGTTCTTC	CASSVDPNEQFF
NA	TRBJ2-5	TRBV20-1	NA	TGCAGTGCTAGAGATCGGGGAGCCTCTTTGGAGCGGTACTTC	CSARDRGASLERYF
few	TRBJ2-7	TRBV5-1	TRBD1	TGCGCCAGCAGCTTGGCGGGACAGGGGACCTCCGAGCAGTACTTC	CASSLAGQGTSEQYF
NA	TRBJ2-7	TRBV6-5	NA	TGTGCCAGCAGTTCCGTACCCGATTCCTACGAGCAGTACTTC	CASSSVPDSYEQYF
NA	TRBJ2-3	TRBV7-2	NA	TGTGCCAGCAGCTTAGCTGTATCTAGCACAGATACGCAGTATTTT	CASSLAVSSTDTQYF
NA	TRBJ1-1	TRBV27	NA	TGTGCCAGCAGGAGACAGGAAAACACTGAAGCTTTCTTT	CASRRQENTEAFF
NA	TRBJ2-7	TRBV10-3	NA	TGTGCCATCAGTGAGTCCAACTACGAGCAGTACTTC	CAISESNYEQYF
NA	TRBJ2-7	TRBV20-1	TRBD1	TGCAGTGCTAAACCGGGACAGGGTAACTACGAGCAGTACTTC	CSAKPGQGNYEQYF
few	TRBJ1-4	TRBV6-5	NA	TGTGCCAGCATGGGGTTGGGGCAGGGGAAAAAACTGTTTTTT	CASMGLGQGKKLFF
NA	TRBJ1-5	TRBV27	TRBD1	TGTGCCAGCAGTTGGGGGACAGGGGGATACCCCCAGCATTTT	CASSWGTGGYPQHF
few	TRBJ1-5	TRBV12-3/TRBV12-4	NA	TGTGCCAGCCGTCCGGGCGCCCTTAGCAATCAGCCCCAGCATTTT	CASRPGALSNQPQHF
once	TRBJ2-1	TRBV7-9	TRBD2	TGTGCCAGCAGCTCCCAACTAGCGGGGGGGAAATACAATGAGCAGTTCTTC	CASSSQLAGGKYNEQFF